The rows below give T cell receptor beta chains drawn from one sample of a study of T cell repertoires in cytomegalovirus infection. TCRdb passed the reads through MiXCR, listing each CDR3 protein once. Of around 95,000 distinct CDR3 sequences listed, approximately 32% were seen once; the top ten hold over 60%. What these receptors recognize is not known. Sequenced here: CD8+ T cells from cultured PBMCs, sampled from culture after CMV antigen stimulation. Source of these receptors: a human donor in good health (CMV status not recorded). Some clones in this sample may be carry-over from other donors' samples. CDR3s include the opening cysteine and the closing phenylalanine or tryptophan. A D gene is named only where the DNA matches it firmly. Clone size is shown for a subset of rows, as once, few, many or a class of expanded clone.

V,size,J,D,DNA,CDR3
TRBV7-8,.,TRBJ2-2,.,TGTGCCAGCAGCTACCGAGCCCCGGGCTACACCGGGGAGCTGTTTTTT,CASSYRAPGYTGELFF
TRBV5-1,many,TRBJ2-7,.,TGCGCCAGCAGCTGGGACGGATGGAACGAGCAGTACTTC,CASSWDGWNEQYF
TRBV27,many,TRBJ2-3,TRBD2,TGTGCCAGCAGTTTAGTCACCAGAGCGGGGGGGTACACAGATACGCAGTATTTT,CASSLVTRAGGYTDTQYF
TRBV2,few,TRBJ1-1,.,TGTGCCAGCAGTGAAGTCGCAGGGCCGAGTGAAGCTTTCTTT,CASSEVAGPSEAFF
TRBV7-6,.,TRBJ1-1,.,TGTGCCACCAGCTTAGGTCAGAACACTGAAGCTTTCTTT,CATSLGQNTEAFF
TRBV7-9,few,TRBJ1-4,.,TGTGCCAGCAGTCTCACGGACTCTAATGAAAAACTGTTTTTT,CASSLTDSNEKLFF
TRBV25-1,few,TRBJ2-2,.,TGTGCCAGCAGGTATCCCAACACCGGGGAGCTGTTTTTT,CASRYPNTGELFF
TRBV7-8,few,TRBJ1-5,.,TGTGCCAGCAGCTTCGGGAATAGCAATCAGCCCCAGCATTTT,CASSFGNSNQPQHF
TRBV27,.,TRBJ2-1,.,TGTGCCAGCAGTTTATTGATCGGGTACAATGAGCAGTTCTTC,CASSLLIGYNEQFF
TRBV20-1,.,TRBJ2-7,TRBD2,TGCAGTGCTAGAACTCCTAGCGGGGGGGTATGGTACGAGCAGTACTTC,CSARTPSGGVWYEQYF
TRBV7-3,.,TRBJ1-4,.,TGTGCCAGCAGCTCCGGGAGGAATGAAAAACTGTTTTTT,CASSSGRNEKLFF
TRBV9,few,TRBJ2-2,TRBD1,TGTGCCAGCAGCGCCATTGGGACAGGAGACACCGGGGAGCTGTTTTTT,CASSAIGTGDTGELFF
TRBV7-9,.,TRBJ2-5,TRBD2,TGTGCCACCTATGGGACTAGCGGCACCCAGTACTTC,CATYGTSGTQYF
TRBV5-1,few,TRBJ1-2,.,TGCGCCAGCAGCTTGGACCCCTTCCGAGGGGCCAACTATGGCTACACCTTC,CASSLDPFRGANYGYTF
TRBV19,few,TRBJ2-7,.,TGTGCCAGTAGTATGGTAGGGCAAGCCTACGAGCAGTACTTC,CASSMVGQAYEQYF
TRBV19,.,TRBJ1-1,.,TGTGCCAGTAGTATTATGGCTGGGAACACTGAAGCTTTCTTT,CASSIMAGNTEAFF
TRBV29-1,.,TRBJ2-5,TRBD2,TGCAGCGTCCGGGGGGTTGGGGAGACCCAGTACTTC,CSVRGVGETQYF
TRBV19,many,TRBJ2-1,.,TGTGCCAGTAGTATACTAGCTACCATTTACAATGAGCAGTTCTTC,CASSILATIYNEQFF
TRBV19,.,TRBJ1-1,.,TGTGCCAGTATGGAGGGGTATGACACTGAAGCTTTCTTT,CASMEGYDTEAFF
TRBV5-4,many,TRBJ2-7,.,TGTGCCAGCAGCTACGGTTCCTACGAGCAGTACTTC,CASSYGSYEQYF
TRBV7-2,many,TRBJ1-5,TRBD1,TGTGCCAGCAGCTCACAGGGGGTCGGTCAGCCCCAGCATTTT,CASSSQGVGQPQHF